A selection of T cell receptor beta chains follows, all from one sample in a study of cytomegalovirus exposure and HLA in healthy donors. This table comes from immunoSEQ multiplex PCR, and its TCRdb copy is limited to in-frame clones, with some not included. This table has 180,000 or so clones, approximately 83% appearing once. The sequencing sample was made of PBMCs. The receptors were sampled from a man younger than 35 in good health and CMV-seropositive. Both conserved end residues are part of each CDR3. The D gene is left open where the match is weak. Only part of the rows carry a size: once, few, many, or a class if the clone is expanded.

d_call	clone_size	cdr3_length	v_call	j_call	cdr3_aa	cdr3_nt
TRBD1	once	13	TRBV27	TRBJ2-7	CASSRTGFYEQYF	TGTGCCAGCAGCAGGACAGGGTTCTACGAGCAGTACTTC
.	.	14	TRBV29-1	TRBJ1-1	CSVAGRDSNTEAFF	TGCAGTGTTGCGGGCCGGGATTCGAACACTGAAGCTTTCTTT
TRBD2	.	15	TRBV5-4	TRBJ2-7	CASSGTGTSVYEQYF	TGTGCCAGCAGCGGAACCGGGACTAGTGTCTACGAGCAGTACTTC
.	.	16	TRBV7-8	TRBJ1-1	CASSPWDTGMNTEAFF	TGTGCCAGCAGCCCATGGGACACCGGGATGAACACTGAAGCTTTCTTT
TRBD1	.	16	TRBV4-1	TRBJ1-2	CASSQGPLAGGYGYTF	TGCGCCAGCAGCCAAGGACCTCTGGCAGGGGGCTATGGCTACACCTTC
TRBD2	once	17	TRBV30	TRBJ2-2	CASALAGGLWDTGELFF	TGTGCCTCCGCACTAGCGGGGGGGCTGTGGGACACCGGGGAGCTGTTTTTT
.	.	14	TRBV5-8	TRBJ1-3	CASSDQGSGNTIYF	TGTGCCAGCAGTGATCAGGGCTCTGGAAACACCATATATTTT
TRBD2	.	15	TRBV5-1	TRBJ2-7	CASSPGGLASHEQYF	TGCGCCAGCAGCCCAGGGGGACTAGCGAGCCACGAGCAGTACTTC
TRBD2	.	17	TRBV4-3	TRBJ2-5	CASSQDWAGGAQETQYF	TGCGCCAGCAGCCAAGATTGGGCCGGGGGGGCCCAAGAGACCCAGTACTTC
TRBD1	.	16	TRBV27	TRBJ2-7	CASSASPGQVAYEQYF	TGTGCCAGCAGTGCAAGCCCGGGACAGGTAGCTTACGAGCAGTACTTC
TRBD2	few	16	TRBV5-1	TRBJ2-1	CASSLESGGARHEQFF	TGCGCCAGCAGCTTAGAATCCGGGGGGGCCCGCCATGAGCAGTTCTTC
.	.	14	TRBV4-1	TRBJ2-7	CASSQDQGFYEQYF	TGCGCCAGCAGCCAAGATCAGGGATTCTACGAGCAGTACTTC
TRBD1	.	18	TRBV7-9	TRBJ1-2	CASSPKAGTGGRGYGYTF	TGTGCCAGCAGCCCCAAGGCCGGGACAGGGGGCCGGGGCTATGGCTACACCTTC
TRBD1	.	15	TRBV4-3	TRBJ1-2	CASSQWGQGEYGYTF	TGCGCCAGCAGCCAGTGGGGACAGGGTGAATATGGCTACACCTTC
.	.	12	TRBV7-9	TRBJ2-7	CASSTIQYEQYF	TGTGCCAGCAGCACCATTCAGTACGAGCAGTACTTC
.	once	13	TRBV6-5	TRBJ2-7	CASSQTGFYEQYF	TGTGCCAGCAGCCAGACAGGTTTCTACGAGCAGTACTTC
TRBD1	.	13	TRBV5-1	TRBJ1-2	CASSGDRAYGYTF	TGCGCCAGCAGCGGGGACAGGGCTTACGGCTACACCTTC
.	.	13	TRBV18	TRBJ1-2	CASSPPTDYGYTF	TGTGCCAGCTCACCACCGACAGACTATGGCTACACCTTC
TRBD2	.	18	TRBV18	TRBJ2-5	CASSPQASGGARQETQYF	TGTGCCAGCTCACCACAGGCTAGCGGGGGGGCTCGGCAAGAGACCCAGTACTTC
.	.	13	TRBV6-6	TRBJ1-2	CASSPQSDYGYTF	TGTGCCAGCAGTCCACAGTCCGACTATGGCTACACCTTC
.	.	13	TRBV7-9	TRBJ1-1	CASSFSSGVVAFF	TGTGCCAGCAGCTTTAGTTCCGGGGTTGTCGCTTTCTTT
TRBD1	.	14	TRBV10-2	TRBJ1-2	CASSTPGQLYGYTF	TGCGCCAGCAGTACTCCGGGACAGCTTTATGGCTACACCTTC
TRBD1	.	12	TRBV19	TRBJ1-2	CASSNRGGGYTF	TGTGCCAGTAGCAACAGGGGTGGTGGCTACACCTTC
.	.	16	TRBV19	TRBJ2-5	CASSIETVRGQETQYF	TGTGCCAGTAGTATAGAAACAGTCAGGGGCCAAGAGACCCAGTACTTC
.	.	15	TRBV6-6	TRBJ2-1	CASSYLPGHHNEQFF	TGTGCCAGCAGTTACTTACCGGGACACCACAATGAGCAGTTCTTC
TRBD1	.	15	TRBV4-1	TRBJ1-1	CASSHPGTANTEAFF	TGCGCCAGCAGCCACCCCGGGACAGCAAACACTGAAGCTTTCTTT
.	.	14	TRBV5-1	TRBJ2-7	CASSLVSGKYEQYF	TGCGCCAGCAGCTTGGTTTCCGGGAAGTACGAGCAGTACTTC
TRBD2	.	16	TRBV12-5	TRBJ2-3	CASGPRVGGGTDTQYF	TGTGCTAGTGGTCCCCGGGTCGGGGGGGGCACAGATACGCAGTATTTT
.	.	16	TRBV5-1	TRBJ1-6	CASSSKGGGVNSPLHF	TGCGCCAGCAGCTCCAAGGGCGGAGGGGTGAATTCACCCCTCCACTTT
.	.	14	TRBV11-3	TRBJ2-1	CASSLVRGGTEQFF	TGTGCCAGCAGCTTAGTTCGTGGGGGGACTGAGCAGTTCTTC
TRBD1	.	15	TRBV5-1	TRBJ2-3	CASSSRDRHTDTQYF	TGCGCCAGCAGCTCCCGGGACAGACACACAGATACGCAGTATTTT
.	.	14	TRBV7-2	TRBJ1-1	CASSLGPGDAEAFF	TGTGCCAGCAGCTTAGGGCCAGGGGACGCTGAAGCTTTCTTT
.	.	15	TRBV9	TRBJ2-7	CASSSGGTAPYEQYF	TGTGCCAGCAGCTCGGGCGGGACAGCCCCCTACGAGCAGTACTTC
.	.	15	TRBV5-1	TRBJ1-2	CASSPPTGSNYGYTF	TGCGCCAGCAGCCCACCGACAGGCTCCAACTATGGCTACACCTTC
TRBD1	.	14	TRBV6-5	TRBJ2-5	CASMTGGNQETQYF	TGTGCCAGCATGACAGGGGGAAACCAAGAGACCCAGTACTTC
.	.	20	TRBV21-1	TRBJ2-2	CASSSKLAGRRAANTGELFF	TGTGCCAGCAGCTCAAAACTAGCGGGGAGGCGAGCAGCGAACACCGGGGAGCTGTTTTTT
TRBD1	.	14	TRBV9	TRBJ1-2	CASTTQGAGYGYTF	TGTGCCAGCACCACACAGGGGGCAGGGTATGGCTACACCTTC
TRBD1	.	17	TRBV6-1	TRBJ2-4	CASSDGTDYLAKNIQYF	TGTGCCAGCAGTGATGGGACAGATTACCTAGCCAAAAACATTCAGTACTTC
.	.	16	TRBV9	TRBJ1-2	CASSVEGKGQQYGYTF	TGTGCCAGCAGCGTAGAGGGGAAGGGACAACAGTATGGCTACACCTTC
TRBD1	.	13	TRBV25-1	TRBJ1-1	CASSDPNRGRAFF	TGTGCCAGCAGTGACCCAAACAGGGGACGCGCTTTCTTT
TRBD1	few	15	TRBV6-5	TRBJ1-6	CASSYDRDRTSPLHF	TGTGCCAGCAGTTATGACCGGGACAGGACTTCACCCCTCCACTTT
TRBD1	few	16	TRBV4-1	TRBJ1-1	CASSQERGQGGFGAFF	TGCGCCAGCAGCCAAGAACGAGGACAGGGAGGGTTCGGAGCTTTCTTT
TRBD1	few	13	TRBV15	TRBJ1-4	CATTTGSVEKLFF	TGTGCCACCACGACAGGGTCGGTAGAAAAACTGTTTTTT